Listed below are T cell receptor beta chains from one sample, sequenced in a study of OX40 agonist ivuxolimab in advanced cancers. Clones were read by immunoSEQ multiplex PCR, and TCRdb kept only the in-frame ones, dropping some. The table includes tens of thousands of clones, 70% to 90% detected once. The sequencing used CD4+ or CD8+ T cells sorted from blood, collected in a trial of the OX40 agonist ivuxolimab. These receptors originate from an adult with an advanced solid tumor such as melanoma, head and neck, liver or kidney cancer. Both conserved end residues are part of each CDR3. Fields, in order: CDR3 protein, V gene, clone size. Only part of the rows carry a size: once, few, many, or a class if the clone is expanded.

CDR3aa: CASRPDYDRSNYGYTF
v_gene: TRBV28
abundance: .

CDR3aa: CASSKTEYYGYTF
v_gene: TRBV19
abundance: .

CDR3aa: CASSIGHYSNQPQHF
v_gene: TRBV19
abundance: .

CDR3aa: CASSSPSGELFF
v_gene: TRBV5-1
abundance: few

CDR3aa: CASSLVGASSQETQYF
v_gene: TRBV5-1
abundance: .

CDR3aa: CASSLRGTRWVGANVLTF
v_gene: TRBV27
abundance: .

CDR3aa: CASSQEGGGGYQPQHF
v_gene: TRBV4-1
abundance: .

CDR3aa: CASSPYFPDEQFF
v_gene: TRBV5-1
abundance: .

CDR3aa: CASSWESGTNEQFF
v_gene: TRBV5-6
abundance: .

CDR3aa: CASSQGQGAYSPLHF
v_gene: TRBV14
abundance: .

CDR3aa: CASSSGGWGYTF
v_gene: TRBV28
abundance: .

CDR3aa: CAISSDEKLFF
v_gene: TRBV10-3
abundance: .

CDR3aa: CASSPNFGTYNEQFF
v_gene: TRBV27
abundance: .

CDR3aa: CASSAEGPIYGYTF
v_gene: TRBV7-9
abundance: .

CDR3aa: CASSHLGQLNTEAFF
v_gene: TRBV4-3
abundance: .

CDR3aa: CASSQAPGPSYEQYF
v_gene: TRBV4-1
abundance: .

CDR3aa: CASSLGLAGGPSTDTQYF
v_gene: TRBV7-9
abundance: .

CDR3aa: CASSEGWQIYGYTF
v_gene: TRBV6-1
abundance: .

CDR3aa: CASSLYPGGPNGELFF
v_gene: TRBV27
abundance: .

CDR3aa: CASSFPLAVVSQPQHF
v_gene: TRBV28
abundance: .

CDR3aa: CASSLGRGTGSPYEQYF
v_gene: TRBV7-9
abundance: .

CDR3aa: CASSLEWTGPNEQFF
v_gene: TRBV5-1
abundance: once

CDR3aa: CASSQVRKENEQFF
v_gene: TRBV4-2
abundance: .

CDR3aa: CASSIEAFLHGYF
v_gene: TRBV19
abundance: .

CDR3aa: CASSHQHGLNTEAFF
v_gene: TRBV4-1
abundance: .

CDR3aa: CASSSSWDTYQPQHF
v_gene: TRBV28
abundance: few

CDR3aa: CASSLGGSNYGYTF
v_gene: TRBV5-6
abundance: .

CDR3aa: CASKSVGTEAFF
v_gene: TRBV9
abundance: .

CDR3aa: CASSYGGDDGYTF
v_gene: TRBV19
abundance: medium-sized

CDR3aa: CASSILDSSYEQYF
v_gene: TRBV19
abundance: .

CDR3aa: CASSLAGVRNEQFF
v_gene: TRBV9
abundance: .

CDR3aa: CASSFSGGERPMVDTQYF
v_gene: TRBV7-6
abundance: .